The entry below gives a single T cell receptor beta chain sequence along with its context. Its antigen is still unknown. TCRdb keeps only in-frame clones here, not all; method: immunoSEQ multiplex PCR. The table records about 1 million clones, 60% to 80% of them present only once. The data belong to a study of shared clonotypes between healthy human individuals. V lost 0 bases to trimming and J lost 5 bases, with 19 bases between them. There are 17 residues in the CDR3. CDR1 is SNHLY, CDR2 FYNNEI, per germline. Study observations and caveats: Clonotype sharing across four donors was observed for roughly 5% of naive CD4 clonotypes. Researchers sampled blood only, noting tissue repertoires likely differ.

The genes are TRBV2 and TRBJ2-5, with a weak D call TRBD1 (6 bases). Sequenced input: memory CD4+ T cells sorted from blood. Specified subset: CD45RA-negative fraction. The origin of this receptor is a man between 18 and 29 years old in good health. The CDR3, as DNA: TGTGCCAGCAGTGAAGCCCTCCAAGGGGGTAAAAGGGAGACCCAGTACTTC. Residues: CASSEALQGGKRETQYF. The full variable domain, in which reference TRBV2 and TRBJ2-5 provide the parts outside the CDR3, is EPEVTQTPSHQVTQMGQEVILRCVPISNHLYFYWYRQILGQKVEFLVSFYNNEISEKSEIFDDQFSVERPDGSNFTLKIRSTKLEDSAMYFCASSEALQGGKRETQYFGPGTRLLVL.